These T cell receptor beta chains were read from a single sample in a study of blood T cell repertoires in COVID-19. Sequenced by immunoSEQ multiplex PCR; TCRdb stores in-frame clones only, minus some. The sample carries approximately 300,000 clones, 90% recorded once. Sequenced: peripheral blood. These receptor sequences come from a woman in her forties with COVID-19, enrolled during active disease. CDR3s include the opening cysteine and the closing phenylalanine or tryptophan. The D gene is left open where the match is weak. Only part of the rows carry a size: once, few, many, or a class if the clone is expanded.

J: TRBJ1-6
size: -
V: TRBV15
D: TRBD1
CDR3: CATSRVFRTGNSPLHF
DNA: TGTGCCACCAGCAGAGTATTCAGGACAGGGAATTCACCCCTCCACTTT

J: TRBJ1-1
size: -
V: TRBV7-8
D: -
CDR3: CASSLARGQKNPEAFF
DNA: TGTGCCAGCAGCTTAGCCAGGGGTCAAAAGAATCCTGAAGCTTTCTTT

J: TRBJ2-3
size: -
V: TRBV7-7
D: TRBD2
CDR3: CASSLGAGGPDTQYF
DNA: TGTGCTAGCAGCTTAGGGGCGGGGGGGCCAGATACGCAGTATTTT

J: TRBJ2-3
size: -
V: TRBV4-3
D: TRBD1
CDR3: CASSQGDSLGGDTQYF
DNA: TGCGCCAGCAGCCAAGGGGACAGTCTAGGCGGAGATACGCAGTATTTT

J: TRBJ1-2
size: -
V: TRBV4-3
D: -
CDR3: CASSRSTAQGYGYTF
DNA: TGCGCCAGCAGCCGAAGCACAGCCCAGGGTTATGGCTACACCTTC

J: TRBJ2-3
size: -
V: TRBV5-1
D: TRBD2
CDR3: CASSSGTSGGSDTQYF
DNA: TGCGCCAGCAGTTCCGGGACTAGCGGGGGTTCAGATACGCAGTATTTT

J: TRBJ2-3
size: -
V: TRBV18
D: -
CDR3: CASSPRGTDTQYF
DNA: TGTGCCAGCTCACCGAGGGGCACAGATACGCAGTATTTT

J: TRBJ1-2
size: once
V: TRBV7-9
D: TRBD1
CDR3: CASSLQAGQHGYTF
DNA: TGTGCCAGCAGCTTACAGGCGGGACAGCATGGCTACACCTTC

J: TRBJ2-3
size: -
V: TRBV5-6
D: -
CDR3: CASSDLAEGADTQYF
DNA: TGTGCCAGCAGCGATCTAGCGGAGGGGGCAGATACGCAGTATTTT

J: TRBJ1-4
size: -
V: TRBV9
D: -
CDR3: CASSEQGGTNEKLFF
DNA: TGTGCCAGCAGTGAACAGGGTGGGACTAATGAAAAACTGTTTTTT

J: TRBJ1-1
size: -
V: TRBV3-1/TRBV3-2
D: -
CDR3: CASVSTGAEAFF
DNA: TGTGCCAGCGTATCGACAGGCGCTGAAGCTTTCTTT

J: TRBJ1-6
size: -
V: TRBV11-2
D: TRBD1
CDR3: CASSQYRGTSSPLHF
DNA: TGTGCCAGCAGCCAGTACAGGGGAACATCGTCACCCCTCCACTTT

J: TRBJ2-3
size: -
V: TRBV28
D: TRBD1
CDR3: CASRRLAGGSGPDTQYF
DNA: TGTGCCAGCAGGAGACTCGCAGGGGGCTCTGGGCCAGATACGCAGTATTTT

J: TRBJ1-3
size: -
V: TRBV7-2
D: -
CDR3: CATRGGWIGNTIYF
DNA: TGTGCCACTCGGGGTGGATGGATCGGAAACACCATATATTTT

J: TRBJ2-7
size: -
V: TRBV3-1/TRBV3-2
D: TRBD2
CDR3: CASSQDRWKLAGRSEQYF
DNA: TGTGCCAGCAGCCAAGATCGATGGAAGCTAGCGGGGAGGTCCGAGCAGTACTTC

J: TRBJ1-2
size: -
V: TRBV5-4
D: -
CDR3: CASSWDGRDPYGYTF
DNA: TGTGCCAGCAGCTGGGATGGGCGGGACCCCTATGGCTACACCTTC

J: TRBJ2-3
size: -
V: TRBV6-5
D: TRBD1
CDR3: CASSRGTGATDTQYF
DNA: TGTGCCAGCAGCCGCGGGACAGGGGCCACAGATACGCAGTATTTT

J: TRBJ1-5
size: -
V: TRBV29-1
D: -
CDR3: CSVDGQINQPQHF
DNA: TGCAGCGTTGACGGACAGATAAATCAGCCCCAGCATTTT

J: TRBJ2-1
size: -
V: TRBV7-3
D: TRBD2
CDR3: CASSLYPGTSPNEQFF
DNA: TGTGCCAGCAGCTTATATCCCGGGACTAGCCCCAATGAGCAGTTCTTC

J: TRBJ1-4
size: -
V: TRBV5-1
D: -
CDR3: CASSLDRVTPTNEKLFF
DNA: TGCGCCAGCAGCTTGGACAGGGTCACTCCAACTAATGAAAAACTGTTTTTT

J: TRBJ2-3
size: -
V: TRBV4-3
D: TRBD2
CDR3: CASSQDGRGAPDTQYF
DNA: TGCGCCAGCAGCCAGGACGGGCGGGGGGCCCCAGATACGCAGTATTTT

J: TRBJ2-1
size: -
V: TRBV10-3
D: TRBD1
CDR3: CATRTGLSYNEQFF
DNA: TGTGCCACCAGGACAGGGCTCTCCTACAATGAGCAGTTCTTC

J: TRBJ2-7
size: -
V: TRBV7-2
D: TRBD1
CDR3: CASSLDSPTGIYEQYF
DNA: TGTGCCAGCAGCTTAGATTCCCCGACAGGGATCTACGAGCAGTACTTC

J: TRBJ2-3
size: -
V: TRBV9
D: -
CDR3: CASSRGADVQYF
DNA: TGTGCCAGCAGCCGGGGGGCGGACGTGCAGTATTTT

J: TRBJ1-5
size: many
V: TRBV6-2/TRBV6-3
D: -
CDR3: CASSRTDINQPQHF
DNA: TGTGCCAGCAGTCGGACAGACATAAATCAGCCCCAGCATTTT

J: TRBJ2-7
size: -
V: TRBV3-1/TRBV3-2
D: TRBD1
CDR3: CASSRADRGPLPYEQYF
DNA: TGTGCCAGCAGCCGCGCGGACAGGGGGCCTTTACCCTACGAGCAGTACTTC

J: TRBJ2-5
size: -
V: TRBV30
D: TRBD2
CDR3: CAWSTLAGWEETQYF
DNA: TGTGCCTGGAGTACGCTAGCGGGATGGGAGGAGACCCAGTACTTC

J: TRBJ2-1
size: -
V: TRBV7-2
D: TRBD1
CDR3: CASSLDRTQVFF
DNA: TGTGCCAGCAGCTTGGACAGGACCCAGGTGTTCTTC

J: TRBJ2-7
size: -
V: TRBV11-2
D: TRBD2
CDR3: CASSLGFTGGYEQYF
DNA: TGTGCCAGCAGCTTAGGGTTTACGGGGGGGTACGAGCAGTACTTC

J: TRBJ1-1
size: -
V: TRBV9
D: TRBD1
CDR3: CASSFRTGEAFF
DNA: TGTGCCAGCAGCTTCCGGACAGGGGAAGCTTTCTTT

J: TRBJ1-2
size: -
V: TRBV4-1
D: TRBD1
CDR3: CASSQPGQGARGYTF
DNA: TGCGCCAGCAGCCAACCGGGACAGGGGGCGCGGGGCTACACCTTC

J: TRBJ1-3
size: once
V: TRBV29-1
D: -
CDR3: CSVAEADTIYF
DNA: TGCAGCGTTGCCGAGGCGGACACCATATATTTT

J: TRBJ2-7
size: -
V: TRBV9
D: -
CDR3: CASSGDSPGYEQYF
DNA: TGTGCCAGCAGCGGGGACTCCCCAGGGTACGAGCAGTACTTC

J: TRBJ1-1
size: once
V: TRBV18
D: -
CDR3: CASSPGWQGGAFF
DNA: TGTGCCAGCTCACCAGGGTGGCAGGGAGGAGCTTTCTTT

J: TRBJ2-3
size: -
V: TRBV7-2
D: TRBD1
CDR3: CASSRRDRDGDTQYF
DNA: TGTGCCAGCAGCCGCCGGGACAGGGATGGAGATACGCAGTATTTT

J: TRBJ2-7
size: -
V: TRBV6-5
D: TRBD1
CDR3: CASMGRTGKTYEQYF
DNA: TGTGCCAGCATGGGGAGGACAGGGAAAACCTACGAGCAGTACTTC

J: TRBJ1-2
size: -
V: TRBV6-5
D: TRBD1
CDR3: CASTMAHGTGTF
DNA: TGTGCCAGCACTATGGCCCACGGGACAGGTACCTTC

J: TRBJ2-6
size: -
V: TRBV5-1
D: -
CDR3: CASSLTGTSSGANVLTF
DNA: TGCGCCAGCAGCTTGACAGGGACGAGCTCTGGGGCCAACGTCCTGACTTTC

J: TRBJ1-3
size: once
V: TRBV9
D: TRBD1
CDR3: CASSPTGSAGNTIYF
DNA: TGTGCCAGCAGCCCGACAGGGTCCGCTGGAAACACCATATATTTT

J: TRBJ1-1
size: once
V: TRBV20-1
D: TRBD1
CDR3: CSVDRVTEAFF
DNA: TGCAGTGTGGACAGGGTAACTGAAGCTTTCTTT

J: TRBJ2-7
size: -
V: TRBV11-2
D: -
CDR3: CASSLEWLFGTGSYEQYF
DNA: TGTGCCAGCAGCTTAGAGTGGCTATTCGGTACAGGGTCCTACGAGCAGTACTTC

J: TRBJ2-3
size: -
V: TRBV7-6
D: -
CDR3: CASSLATGATDTQYF
DNA: TGTGCCAGCAGCTTAGCAACCGGAGCCACAGATACGCAGTATTTT